Each of the 17 T cell receptor beta chains below was sequenced from the same sample in a study of blood T cell repertoires in COVID-19. TCRdb keeps only in-frame clones here, not all; method: immunoSEQ multiplex PCR. This table holds about 86,000 clones, approximately 87% found once. The sequenced material came from peripheral blood. These receptors were taken from a human donor in a cohort sampled during active COVID-19.

This chain links TRBV7-3 with TRBJ1-1; D uncertain. The CDR3 totals 15 residues. The germline V and J ends were trimmed by 0 bases and 1 base, with 9 bases remaining between them. The germline V gene encodes CDR1 SGHTA and CDR2 FQGTGA. The CDR3 nucleotides read TGTGCCAGCAGCTTAACGGGCCTGCCGAACACTGAAGCTTTCTTT. It encodes CASSLTGLPNTEAFF.

The CDR3: CASRSPAYQETQYF. As DNA, the CDR3 is TGTGCCAGCAGATCCCCTGCGTACCAAGAGACCCAGTACTTC. The rearrangement links TRBV28 to TRBJ2-5, with D unresolved. CDR1 is MDHEN and CDR2 is SYDVKM in the germline V gene. Trimming cost V 6 bases and J 0 bases, with 11 bases left between them. The CDR3 is made up of 14 amino acids.

The V call is TRBV19, the J call TRBJ2-2; 10 bases match TRBD2. The CDR3 consists of 16 residues. The V gene end was trimmed by 10 bases and the J gene end by 1 base; junction bases not matched to a gene: 9. Germline CDR1 and CDR2: LNHDA and SQIVND (reference sequence). CDR3 DNA sequence: TGTGCCACCCCTACGACTAGCGGGCTGAACACCGGGGAGCTGTTTTTT. This encodes CATPTTSGLNTGELFF.

The count of this clone is one. The J gene is TRBJ1-2, the V gene TRBV6-1; D may be TRBD1 (6 bases). This CDR3 has 15 amino acids. The V end was cut by 1 base, the J end by 2 bases, with 11 bases between. In germline, CDR1 is MNHNS, CDR2 SASEGT. CDR3 amino acids: CASSEVGGGNYGYTF. CDR3 sequence (DNA): TGTGCCAGCAGTGAAGTAGGGGGGGGAAACTATGGCTACACCTTC.

The rearrangement joins TRBV19 to TRBJ1-5; TRBD1 agrees at 8 bases. CDR3 size: 13 residues. Germline CDR1 and CDR2: LNHDA and SQIVND (reference sequence). Trimming took 9 bases from V and 3 from J; bases not matched to a gene: 4. DNA of the CDR3: TGTGCCAGCCGGGACAGGACCAATCAGCCCCAGCATTTT. Protein: CASRDRTNQPQHF.

The chain couples TRBV19 to TRBJ2-3, with TRBD2 matching over 8 bases. The ends lost 6 bases at V and 4 bases at J; junction bases unmatched: 3. Germline lookup yields CDR1 LNHDA and CDR2 SQIVND (reference sequence). This CDR3 is built from 13 residues. Here the CDR3 reads CASSGREADTQYF. The DNA for the CDR3 is TGTGCCAGTAGCGGGAGGGAGGCAGATACGCAGTATTTT.

The chain joins TRBV6-6 to TRBJ2-3; 10 nucleotides line up with TRBD1. The germline V gene encodes CDR1 MNHNY and CDR2 SVGAGI (reference sequence). This CDR3 is built from 14 residues. V lost 5 bases to trimming and J lost 4 bases; unmatched junction nucleotides: 3. The CDR3 DNA sequence: TGTGCCAGCAGTCAGACAGGGGGCTCAGATACGCAGTATTTT. Translating it yields CASSQTGGSDTQYF.

This clone has a handful of counts. CDR3 amino acids: CASSEGQYNEQFF. The CDR3 DNA reads as TGTGCCAGCAGTGAAGGGCAATACAATGAGCAGTTCTTC. The chain has TRBV2 and TRBJ2-1; D is undetermined. With 1 base removed from V and 4 bases from J, the gap between germline ends came to 5 bases. The CDR3 has 13 residues. From germline, CDR1 is SNHLY and CDR2 FYNNEI. Supplemented by reference TRBV2 and TRBJ2-1, the full variable domain reads EPEVTQTPSHQVTQMGQEVILRCVPISNHLYFYWYRQILGQKVEFLVSFYNNEISEKSEIFDDQFSVERPDGSNFTLKIRSTKLEDSAMYFCASSEGQYNEQFFGPGTRLTVL.

This sequence joins TRBV27 and TRBJ2-5, with TRBD1 matching 9 bases. Per germline, CDR1 MNHEY and CDR2 SMNVEV (reference sequence). The CDR3 extends over 15 amino acids. Trimming removed 5 bases from V and 1 base from J; junction bases left unmatched: 5. The CDR3 bases are TGTGCCAGCAGTGTTGGGACAGGGACCCAAGAGACCCAGTACTTC. This translates into CASSVGTGTQETQYF.

This chain uses TRBV5-8 with TRBJ1-2; 7 bases are a match to TRBD1. The V gene's germline CDR1 is SGHTS and CDR2 YDEGEE. CDR3 length: 14 residues. With 1 base clipped from V and 4 bases from J, the junction kept 4 bases outside the gene matches. CDR3 sequence reads: CASSLTGASYGYTF. Here the CDR3 DNA reads TGTGCCAGCAGCTTGACAGGGGCTTCCTATGGCTACACCTTC.

This sequence joins TRBV29-1 and TRBJ2-3; weak D call: TRBD2 (6 bases). From germline, CDR1 is SQVTM and CDR2 ANQGSEA. The V end was cut by 3 bases, the J end by 2 bases, with 12 bases between. The CDR3 contains 14 residues. In DNA form, the CDR3 reads TGCAGCGTTGAGGCCGGGGGTTTCACAGATACGCAGTATTTT. It is translated as CSVEAGGFTDTQYF.

V is TRBV9 and J is TRBJ1-1; a weak D match, TRBD1 (6 bases). This CDR3 has 16 amino acids. V lost 7 bases to trimming and J lost 0 bases, with 19 bases between them. Germline loops: CDR1 SGDLS, CDR2 YYNGEE. The CDR3 protein is CASSYWGEGVNTEAFF. DNA of the CDR3: TGTGCCAGCTCTTACTGGGGGGAGGGGGTGAACACTGAAGCTTTCTTT. The entire variable domain, with the rest obtained from reference TRBV9 and TRBJ1-1, is as follows: DSGVTQTPKHLITATGQRVTLRCSPRSGDLSVYWYQQSLDQGLQFLIQYYNGEERAKGNILERFSAQQFPDLHSELNLSSLELGDSALYFCASSYWGEGVNTEAFFGQGTRLTVV.

The chain joins TRBV5-5 to TRBJ1-1; weak D call: TRBD1 (5 bases). Trimming removed 0 bases at V and 1 base at J, with 10 bases between. From germline, CDR1 is SGHKS and CDR2 YYEKEE (reference sequence). The CDR3 totals 15 residues. The CDR3 loop reads CASSLEGVENTEAFF. CDR3 nucleotides: TGTGCCAGCAGCTTGGAAGGGGTGGAGAACACTGAAGCTTTCTTT.

J is TRBJ2-7 and V is TRBV15; D might be TRBD1 (5 bases). Germline V lookup: CDR1 LNHNV, CDR2 YYDKDF (reference sequence). The CDR3 loop spans 14 amino acids. V was cut by 0 bases and J by 5 bases, with 11 bases left in between. The CDR3 coding sequence is TGTGCCACCAGCAGAGATAGGGGTAGGGACGAGCAGTACTTC. Protein product: CATSRDRGRDEQYF.

The DNA of the CDR3 is TGCGCCAGTTCCAGACTAGCGGGAGGGCGATCATCCTACAATGAGCAGTTCTTC. Translating gives CASSRLAGGRSSYNEQFF. This chain links TRBV5-1 with TRBJ2-1; TRBD2 matches 14 bases. The CDR3 is 18 residues long. Trimming cost V 8 bases and J 1 base; bases outside gene matches: 11. Germline assignment: CDR1 SGHRS and CDR2 YFSETQ.

The J gene is TRBJ2-3, the V gene TRBV18; 13 bases agree with TRBD2. CDR1 is KGHSH, CDR2 LQKENI, per germline. This CDR3 has 20 residues. V dropped 3 bases and J dropped 3; count of bases not matched to a gene: 15. CDR3 sequence reads: CASSPTDGLAGVIGTDTQYF. The CDR3 DNA follows: TGTGCCAGCTCACCTACCGACGGACTAGCGGGAGTAATTGGGACAGATACGCAGTATTTT. The whole variable domain, remainder taken from reference TRBV18 and TRBJ2-3, is NAGVMQNPRHLVRRRGQEARLRCSPMKGHSHVYWYRQLPEEGLKFMVYLQKENIIDESGMPKERFSAEFPKEGPSILRIQQVVRGDSAAYFCASSPTDGLAGVIGTDTQYFGPGTRLTVL.

The V call is TRBV28, the J call TRBJ1-6; D gene uncertain. V lost 8 bases and J lost 6, with 14 bases in between. The CDR3 covers 14 residues. The germline gives CDR1 MDHEN, CDR2 SYDVKM. Here the CDR3 DNA reads TGTGCCAGCTTCTTGGGAGTGGGTAATTCACCCCTCCACTTT. Translated, it gives CASFLGVGNSPLHF.